What follows are 18 T cell receptor beta chains derived from one specimen sequenced in a study of shared clonotypes between healthy human individuals. The data were produced by immunoSEQ multiplex PCR, yet TCRdb's version contains in-frame clones alone and is incomplete. Of some 380,000 clones in the sample, just over 95% are singletons; the top ten hold 0.32%. The specimen was memory CD8+ T cells sorted from blood. Subset indicated: CD45RO+ cells pooled with CCR7-negative TemRA cells. The receptors come from a man aged 25 to 40 in good health.

This clone was seen only once. V usage is TRBV6-5 and J usage is TRBJ1-3, with D perhaps TRBD1 (6 bases). CDR3 length: 13 residues. Trimming took off 6 bases at V and 3 bases at J, with 9 bases between the two ends. Germline lookup yields CDR1 MNHEY and CDR2 SVGAGI. The CDR3 DNA follows: TGTGCCAGCAGCACAGGGCTTGGAAACACCATATATTTT. Residues: CASSTGLGNTIYF.

The genes are TRBV28 and TRBJ2-7, with 13 bases aligning to TRBD2. From germline, CDR1 is MDHEN and CDR2 SYDVKM. The ends lost 6 bases at V and 2 bases at J; junction bases unmatched: 19. CDR3 length: 20 amino acids. The DNA of the CDR3 is TGTGCCAGCAGGTTACTAGCGGGAGGGCCGAGCGCGGGGAGTACCTACGAGCAGTACTTC. It yields the protein CASRLLAGGPSAGSTYEQYF.

This chain uses TRBV5-4 with TRBJ2-3; 10 nucleotides align to TRBD2. Germline assignment: CDR1 SGHNT and CDR2 YYREEE (reference sequence). V shed 4 bases, J shed 3 bases, and the junction held 11 bases outside the gene matches. The CDR3 loop spans 17 amino acids. The CDR3 region is CASSPSGRGPGTDTQYF. CDR3 DNA: TGTGCCAGCAGCCCTAGCGGGAGAGGGCCGGGGACAGATACGCAGTATTTT.

The rearrangement joins TRBV30 to TRBJ2-7; D call uncertain. Germline V gene sequence: CDR1 GTSNPN, CDR2 SVGIG (reference sequence). CDR3 size: 13 residues. The ends were cut back, 0 bases at V and 0 bases at J, with 6 bases in the middle. CDR3 nucleotides: TGTGCCTGGAGTGTAGCGTTCTCCTACGAGCAGTACTTC. Its translation is CAWSVAFSYEQYF.

The chain links TRBV6-5 to TRBJ2-7, with 11 bases that match TRBD1. The CDR3 consists of 14 residues. V dropped 6 bases and J dropped 3; count of bases not matched to a gene: 4. The germline V gene encodes CDR1 MNHEY and CDR2 SVGAGI. CDR3 region: CASSKGTGGYEQYF. CDR3 DNA sequence: TGTGCCAGCAGCAAGGGGACAGGGGGCTACGAGCAGTACTTC.

The rearrangement uses TRBV28 and TRBJ1-1, with TRBD1 as a possible D gene (5 bases). V lost 2 bases to trimming and J lost 10 bases, with 11 bases between them. The CDR3 consists of 12 residues. The V gene's germline CDR1 is MDHEN and CDR2 SYDVKM. The CDR3 spells CASSLAGGGAFF. The CDR3, as DNA: TGTGCCAGCAGTTTAGCTGGGGGGGGAGCTTTCTTT.

In its sample, this clone was seen once. The V call is TRBV5-1, the J call TRBJ2-3; D might be TRBD1 (6 bases). The CDR3 is 13 amino acids. CDR1 is SGHRS and CDR2 is YFSETQ in the germline V gene. The ends were cut back, 6 bases at V and 0 bases at J, with 8 bases in the middle. The DNA of the CDR3 is TGCGCCAGCATGGGGGCTAGCACAGATACGCAGTATTTT. It codes for CASMGASTDTQYF.

This clone was seen once. The chain combines TRBV2 with TRBJ1-5, with D unresolved. The CDR3 sequence is 14 residues long. Germline V gene sequence: CDR1 SNHLY, CDR2 FYNNEI. Trimming left V 3 bases short and J 6 bases short, with 12 bases between. CDR3 loop: CASSDSGSGQPQHF. CDR3 DNA sequence: TGTGCCAGCAGTGATTCTGGGTCCGGTCAGCCCCAGCATTTT.

V usage is TRBV5-6 and J usage is TRBJ2-1; 7 nucleotides align to TRBD2. CDR1 is SGHDT and CDR2 is YYEEEE in the germline V gene. The CDR3 loop spans 16 amino acids. V gave up 4 bases and J gave up 7 bases; unmatched junction bases: 14. The CDR3 region is CASSDYSSGPGNEQFF. CDR3 DNA: TGTGCCAGCAGCGATTACTCTAGCGGCCCAGGAAATGAGCAGTTCTTC. Full variable domain (remainder filled in from reference TRBV5-6 and TRBJ2-1): DAGVTQSPTHLIKTRGQQVTLRCSPKSGHDTVSWYQQALGQGPQFIFQYYEEEERQRGNFPDRFSGHQFPNYSSELNVNALLLGDSALYLCASSDYSSGPGNEQFFGPGTRLTVL.

The chain recombines TRBV28 with TRBJ2-1; no reliable D call. Per the germline V gene, CDR1 is MDHEN and CDR2 is SYDVKM. V was shortened by 3 bases and J by 5 bases, with 8 bases between the two germline ends. The CDR3 covers 13 residues. The CDR3 here is CASSFRPNNEQFF. DNA for the CDR3: TGTGCCAGCAGTTTCCGACCGAACAATGAGCAGTTCTTC. The variable domain in full, completed from reference TRBV28 and TRBJ2-1, reads DVKVTQSSRYLVKRTGEKVFLECVQDMDHENMFWYRQDPGLGLRLIYFSYDVKMKEKGDIPEGYSVSREKKERFSLILESASTNQTSMYLCASSFRPNNEQFFGPGTRLTVL.

This clone was recorded once. The rearrangement links TRBV11-2 to TRBJ2-7, with D unresolved. V lost 0 bases, J lost 2 bases, and 11 bases lay in between. The CDR3 extends over 15 amino acids. From germline, CDR1 is SGHAT and CDR2 FQNNGV. The CDR3 DNA is TGTGCCAGCAGCTTAGAGCCAGGACCAGCCTACGAGCAGTACTTC. It specifies CASSLEPGPAYEQYF.

The chain links TRBV27 to TRBJ1-2, with TRBD1 as a possible D gene (6 bases). CDR1 and CDR2 from the germline V gene are MNHEY and SMNVEV (reference sequence). This CDR3 has 12 amino acids. The V end was cut by 5 bases, the J end by 2 bases, with 6 bases between. The CDR3 DNA reads as TGTGCCAGCAGTCAGGGGAACTATGGCTACACCTTC. Its translation is CASSQGNYGYTF.

The V gene is TRBV2, the J gene TRBJ2-5; D possibly corresponds to TRBD2 (5 bases). The CDR3 consists of 15 residues. Trimming pared 0 bases from V and 2 bases from J, leaving 10 bases between. Looked up from germline, CDR1 is SNHLY and CDR2 is FYNNEI. CDR3 amino acids: CASSEALQRQETQYF. CDR3 coding DNA: TGTGCCAGCAGTGAAGCGCTTCAGCGGCAAGAGACCCAGTACTTC. Supplemented by reference TRBV2 and TRBJ2-5, the full variable domain reads EPEVTQTPSHQVTQMGQEVILRCVPISNHLYFYWYRQILGQKVEFLVSFYNNEISEKSEIFDDQFSVERPDGSNFTLKIRSTKLEDSAMYFCASSEALQRQETQYFGPGTRLLVL.

The chain recombines TRBV6-6 with TRBJ1-5, with no clear D. Germline values: CDR1 MNHNY, CDR2 SVGAGI (reference sequence). Trimming left V 8 bases short and J 7 bases short, with 12 bases between. The CDR3 length is 12 residues. CDR3: CASGSLGQPQHF. DNA of the CDR3: TGTGCCAGCGGCAGCCTCGGGCAGCCCCAGCATTTT.

V is TRBV4-1 and J is TRBJ2-7; 11 bases match TRBD1. There are 15 residues in the CDR3. V shed 3 bases, J shed 3 bases, and the junction held 4 bases outside the gene matches. Germline V gene lookup returns CDR1 MGHRA and CDR2 YSYEKL. The CDR3 nucleotides are TGCGCCAGCAGCCATTTAGGGACAGGGGGCTACGAGCAGTACTTC. It translates to CASSHLGTGGYEQYF.

Remarks on this clone: The sample carries other DNA sequences with the same CDR3. The chain recombines TRBV25-1 with TRBJ2-2; D not certain. The CDR3 is 12 amino acids. The V end was cut by 0 bases, the J end by 5 bases, with 1 base between. CDR1 is MGHDK and CDR2 is SYGVNS in the germline V gene. The CDR3, as DNA: TGTGCCAGCAGTGAATATACCGGGGAGCTGTTTTTT. It is translated as CASSEYTGELFF. Drawing the rest from reference TRBV25-1 and TRBJ2-2, the complete variable domain is EADIYQTPRYLVIGTGKKITLECSQTMGHDKMYWYQQDPGMELHLIHYSYGVNSTEKGDLSSESTVSRIRTEHFPLTLESARPSHTSQYLCASSEYTGELFFGEGSRLTVL.

V and J are TRBV5-5 and TRBJ2-7; maybe TRBD1 (6 bases). This CDR3 is built from 12 residues. V gave up 4 bases and J gave up 2 bases, with 7 bases separating them. CDR1 and CDR2 from the germline V gene are SGHKS and YYEKEE (reference sequence). CDR3 coding DNA: TGTGCCAGCAGCCGGGACACCTACGAGCAGTACTTC. Translation gives CASSRDTYEQYF.

This clone was observed a single time. CDR3 residues: CASSYSVGTSDYEQYF. DNA of the CDR3: TGTGCCAGCAGTTACTCGGTGGGGACTAGTGATTACGAGCAGTACTTC. The V and J genes are TRBV6-5 and TRBJ2-7, with TRBD2 identical over 8 bases. After removal of 0 bases from V and 4 bases from J, the junction contained 8 bases not matched to a gene. Germline loops: CDR1 MNHEY, CDR2 SVGAGI. The CDR3 sequence is 16 residues long.